This passage covers 24 T cell receptor beta chains from one sample sequenced in a study of T cell repertoires in cytomegalovirus infection. MiXCR, run by TCRdb on the reads, gives a single entry per CDR3 protein. The sample includes roughly 630,000 distinct CDR3 sequences, 24% of them seen just once. Sequencing was carried out using CD8+ T cells from PBMCs. These TCRs come from a human donor in good health (CMV status not recorded). Some clones in this sample may be carry-over from other donors' samples.

Many counts were recorded for this clonotype. This CDR3 reads CASGTGSYEQYF. CDR3 DNA sequence: TGTGCCAGCGGAACTGGATCCTACGAGCAGTACTTC. The rearrangement joins TRBV25-1 to TRBJ2-7; D is ambiguous. The CDR3 totals 12 residues. CDR1 is MGHDK, CDR2 SYGVNS, per germline. Trimming cost V 8 bases and J 1 base, with 9 bases left between them.

This clonotype has a count of ten or more. The V and J genes are TRBV7-2 and TRBJ2-1; D call uncertain. This CDR3 comprises 16 residues. Trimming took 1 base from V and 0 from J, leaving 10 bases between them. Germline assignment: CDR1 SGHTA and CDR2 FQGNSA. CDR3 DNA: TGTGCCAGCAGCTTAGTCGGGCACGGCTCCTACAATGAGCAGTTCTTC. Residues: CASSLVGHGSYNEQFF.

The chain carries TRBV20-1 and TRBJ2-7; 7 bases are shared with TRBD2. There are 12 residues in the CDR3. CDR1 DFQATT and CDR2 SNEGSKA come from the germline V gene (reference sequence). With V trimmed by 4 bases and J by 4 bases, 4 bases remained unmatched. Here the CDR3 DNA reads TGCAGTGCTAACGCGGGGGAGTACGAGCAGTACGTC. Its translation: CSANAGEYEQYV.

The genes are TRBV14 and TRBJ1-2; D is uncertain. The CDR3 consists of 13 residues. Trimming shortened V by 0 bases and J by 0 bases, and 2 bases separated the two germline ends. Germline CDR1 is SGHDN and CDR2 is FVKESK. CDR3 coding DNA: TGTGCCAGCAGCCAAGACGCTAACTATGGCTACACCTTC. It encodes CASSQDANYGYTF.

The CDR3 nucleotides are TGTGCCAGCAGTTCAAAAGGGAGGGGGATGAACACTGAAGCTTTCTTT. Translating it yields CASSSKGRGMNTEAFF. The chain joins TRBV12-3 or TRBV12-4 to TRBJ1-1; a weak D match, TRBD1 (6 bases). The CDR3 is made up of 16 amino acids. Trimming stripped 4 bases from V and 0 bases from J, with 15 bases between.

This clonotype was counted between two and nine times. The chain has TRBV5-5 and TRBJ2-3, with D perhaps matching TRBD2 (6 bases). The germline V gene has CDR1 SGHKS and CDR2 YYEKEE (reference sequence). The CDR3 runs to 16 residues. V was clipped by 5 bases and J by 5 bases, with 21 bases between them. CDR3 DNA: TGTGCCAGCAGGGGTTCGGCTAGCGTCGAGTTAGATACGCAGTATTTT. Translating it yields CASRGSASVELDTQYF.

This clonotype showed up many times. The chain carries TRBV7-9 and TRBJ1-2, with D possibly TRBD1 on 5 matching bases. V shed 11 bases and J shed 4 bases, with 14 bases lying between them. The germline gives CDR1 SEHNR, CDR2 FQNEAQ (reference sequence). This CDR3 region has 12 residues. The CDR3 sequence is CAGDSDSYGYTF. CDR3 nucleotides: TGTGCCGGCGATTCTGACAGCTATGGCTACACCTTC. Drawing the rest from reference TRBV7-9 and TRBJ1-2, the complete variable domain is DTGVSQNPRHKITKRGQNVTFRCDPISEHNRLYWYRQTLGQGPEFLTYFQNEAQLEKSRLLSDRFSAERPKGSFSTLEIQRTEQGDSAMYLCAGDSDSYGYTFGSGTRLTVV.

This clonotype was detected ten times or more. This chain connects TRBV7-2 to TRBJ2-5, with D uncertain. CDR1 is SGHTA, CDR2 FQGNSA, per germline. Trimming took 2 bases from V and 4 from J, leaving 5 bases between them. The CDR3 runs 12 residues. The CDR3: CASSLTPETQYF. Written as DNA, the CDR3 is TGTGCCAGCAGCTTAACCCCAGAGACCCAGTACTTC. The full variable domain, its missing parts supplied by reference TRBV7-2 and TRBJ2-5, is GAGVSQSPSNKVTEKGKDVELRCDPISGHTALYWYRQSLGQGLEFLIYFQGNSAPDKSGLPSDRFSAERTGGSVSTLTIQRTQQEDSAVYLCASSLTPETQYFGPGTRLLVL.

This clonotype appeared a few times. The chain combines TRBV5-5 with TRBJ1-2, with 12 bases that match TRBD1. The CDR3 covers 15 residues. Looked up from germline, CDR1 is SGHKS and CDR2 is YYEKEE (reference sequence). Losses at the gene ends were 4 bases for V and 5 bases for J; bases not matched to a gene: 6. Here the CDR3 reads CASSAGQGARYGYTF. In DNA, the CDR3 is TGTGCCAGCAGCGCGGGACAGGGGGCTCGGTATGGCTACACCTTC.

The chain uses TRBV5-4 and TRBJ1-3; unclear D gene. The V gene lost 3 bases and the J gene lost 0 bases, with 7 bases spanning the gap. Per the germline V gene, CDR1 is SGHNT and CDR2 is YYREEE (reference sequence). This CDR3 contains 14 residues. The DNA for the CDR3 is TGTGCCAGCAGCTCCGGGTTCTCTGGAAACACCATATATTTT. The encoded protein is CASSSGFSGNTIYF.

The V and J genes are TRBV23-1 and TRBJ1-2; no reliable D call. TRBV23-1 carries the ORF label, with uncertain function. The CDR3 is 9 residues long. Trimming took 7 bases from V and 9 from J, leaving 6 bases between them. The CDR3 bases are TGCGCCAGCAAAGGGTGCTACACCTTC. Translating it yields CASKGCYTF.

This clonotype was observed a few times. The chain is built from TRBV10-2 and TRBJ1-1; possible D gene TRBD1, 6 bases. Germline CDR1 is WSHSY and CDR2 is SAAADI. The V end was cut by 2 bases, the J end by 0 bases, with 13 bases between. The CDR3 is 16 residues long. This CDR3 is CASSEPQTGMNTEAFF. Written as DNA, the CDR3 is TGCGCCAGCAGTGAGCCACAGACAGGAATGAACACTGAAGCTTTCTTT.

This clonotype has at least ten counts. A junction boundary mismatches the germline segment, possibly from a read error. This sequence joins TRBV7-9 and TRBJ1-5; unclear D gene. Germline V lookup: CDR1 SEHNR, CDR2 FQNEAQ (reference sequence). This CDR3 spans 12 amino acids. The CDR3 spells CASSLEVQPQHF. In DNA, the CDR3 is TGTGCCAGCAGTTTAGAGGTTCAGCCCCAGCATTTT. Drawing the rest from reference TRBV7-9 and TRBJ1-5, the complete variable domain is DTGVSQNPRHKITKRGQNVTFRCDPISEHNRLYWYRQTLGQGPEFLTYFQNEAQLEKSRLLSDRFSAERPKGSFSTLEIQRTEQGDSAMYLCASSLEVQPQHFGDGTRLSIL.

The gene calls are TRBV28 and TRBJ2-5; tentative D call: TRBD1 (6 bases). Germline-derived CDR1 and CDR2 are MDHEN and SYDVKM. Trimming cost V 7 bases and J 1 base, with 16 bases left between them. This CDR3 is built from 15 residues. This chain's CDR3 is CASNPRDIVQETQYF. The CDR3 DNA follows: TGTGCCAGCAATCCAAGGGACATTGTCCAAGAGACCCAGTACTTC.

This clonotype was observed at least ten times. The J gene is TRBJ2-1, the V gene TRBV28; D remains ambiguous. Trimming cost V 2 bases and J 11 bases, with 10 bases left between them. The CDR3 is 12 amino acids. The germline V gene encodes CDR1 MDHEN and CDR2 SYDVKM. The CDR3: CASSLRWDQQFF. The CDR3, as DNA: TGTGCCAGCAGTTTAAGGTGGGATCAGCAGTTCTTC.

There are many counts of this clonotype. J is TRBJ2-5 and V is TRBV7-2, with a weak D call TRBD2 (6 bases). The germline gives CDR1 SGHTA, CDR2 FQGNSA. The V and J ends lost 4 bases and 0 bases respectively, with 18 bases between them. The CDR3 totals 17 residues. This chain's CDR3 is CASSYPSAGRYQETQYF. For the CDR3, the DNA is TGTGCCAGCAGCTACCCCTCCGCGGGGCGGTACCAAGAGACCCAGTACTTC. The entire variable domain, with the rest obtained from reference TRBV7-2 and TRBJ2-5, is as follows: GAGVSQSPSNKVTEKGKDVELRCDPISGHTALYWYRQSLGQGLEFLIYFQGNSAPDKSGLPSDRFSAERTGGSVSTLTIQRTQQEDSAVYLCASSYPSAGRYQETQYFGPGTRLLVL.

This clonotype was seen ten or more times. The rearrangement links TRBV6-5 to TRBJ2-5; D ambiguous. V dropped 5 bases and J dropped 3 bases, with 13 bases sitting between them. The CDR3 contains 14 residues. Per the germline V gene, CDR1 is MNHEY and CDR2 is SVGAGI. The CDR3 nucleotides are TGTGCCAGCAGTCCCGCACTCCTTAAAGAGACCCAGTACTTC. It encodes CASSPALLKETQYF.

This clonotype turned up a few times. The CDR3 region is CSASGRNYGYTF. For the CDR3, the DNA is TGCAGTGCTAGTGGGCGGAACTATGGCTACACCTTC. V is TRBV20-1 and J is TRBJ1-2, with no clear D. This CDR3 comprises 12 residues. Germline CDR1 DFQATT, CDR2 SNEGSKA (reference sequence). V lost 3 bases and J lost 2, with 7 bases in between.

This clonotype came up many times. The CDR3 DNA follows: TGTGCCAGCAGCACCGGGACAGGGGAAAATAATGAAAAACTGTTTTTT. Residues: CASSTGTGENNEKLFF. V usage is TRBV7-9 and J usage is TRBJ1-4; TRBD1 agrees at 10 bases. Trimming cost V 5 bases and J 4 bases; bases outside gene matches: 7. CDR1 and CDR2 (germline): SEHNR, FQNEAQ (reference sequence). The CDR3 has 16 residues.

This clonotype was counted at least ten times. V and J are TRBV7-9 and TRBJ1-2, with no clear D. The germline CDR1 and CDR2 sequences are SEHNR and FQNEAQ (reference sequence). The CDR3 covers 16 residues. V gave up 4 bases and J gave up 2 bases, with 17 bases separating them. CDR3: CASSSINIRENYGYTF. CDR3 nucleotide sequence: TGTGCCAGCAGCTCAATTAACATTAGGGAAAACTATGGCTACACCTTC.

Notes on this clonotype: Possible read error: a much larger clone is one base away. This rearrangement joins TRBV7-6 to TRBJ1-6, with 9 bases identical to TRBD1. The CDR3 is made up of 19 amino acids. The V gene's germline CDR1 is SGHVS and CDR2 FNYEAQ. The CDR3 here is CVSSSPGQGPSSYNSPLHF. For the CDR3, the DNA is TGTGTCAGCAGCTCGCCGGGACAGGGCCCAAGCTCCTATAATTCACCCCTCCACTTT.

The V call is TRBV5-5, the J call TRBJ2-1, with 7 bases identical to TRBD2. V gave up 5 bases and J gave up 7 bases; unmatched junction bases: 6. There are 13 residues in the CDR3. In germline, CDR1 is SGHKS, CDR2 YYEKEE (reference sequence). CDR3 sequence: CASSPWGGNEQFF. The CDR3 bases are TGTGCCAGCAGTCCTTGGGGGGGGAATGAGCAGTTCTTC.

A remark on this clonotype: The junction and the germline gene differ at one end; a read error may be behind it. This chain links TRBV6-6 with TRBJ2-3, with 7 bases matching TRBD1. Germline lookup yields CDR1 MNHNY and CDR2 SVGAGI (reference sequence). CDR3 size: 14 residues. The CDR3 DNA reads TGTGCCAGCAGTTACCTATATTCCCAGGGGGAAGGCAGGTTT. Translating gives CASSYLYSQGEGRF.

The chain couples TRBV20-1 to TRBJ1-6, with TRBD1 matching 12 bases. Trimming removed 7 bases from V and 10 bases from J; junction bases left unmatched: 8. This CDR3 is 14 amino acids long. Germline assignment: CDR1 DFQATT and CDR2 SNEGSKA (reference sequence). CDR3 DNA sequence: TGCAGTGTTAGCGCCGGGACAGGGGGCTCACCCCTCCACTTT. This sequence encodes CSVSAGTGGSPLHF.